This is a list of T cell receptor beta chains from one sample in a study of T cells after yellow fever vaccination. A single record per CDR3 protein comes from TCRdb applying MiXCR to the 5' RACE reads. Counted here are some 160,000 distinct CDR3 sequences, around 9% occurring once; the ten biggest clones make up under 40%. Source: CD8+ T cells sorted from PBMCs, taken 45 days after the yellow fever booster vaccination. Receptors were obtained from a man between 18 and 29 years old who received the YFV17D yellow fever vaccine. Each CDR3 is given with its conserved first and last residue. The D gene is left open where the match is weak. Clone size appears in some rows only: once, few, many, or a class for an expanded clone.

NA	NA	TRBV5-5	TRBJ2-1	TGTGCCAGCAGCTTGGTCGGGGCCATTGAGCAGTTCTTC	CASSLVGAIEQFF
NA	NA	TRBV7-9	TRBJ1-1	TGTGCCAGCAGCTTAGGGGGGTTTGAAGCTTTCTTT	CASSLGGFEAFF
NA	few	TRBV7-9	TRBJ1-1	TGTGCCAGCAGCTTAGTGGGTCAGGGAGTTACTGAAGCTTTCTTT	CASSLVGQGVTEAFF
NA	NA	TRBV29-1	TRBJ1-2	TGCAGCGTTGAAAGTCAGGGCCAGATCTATGGCTACACCTTC	CSVESQGQIYGYTF
NA	NA	TRBV7-6	TRBJ2-7	TGTGCCAGCAGCCCCGGCTCCGGGGGCCGACACTACGAGCAGTACTTC	CASSPGSGGRHYEQYF
TRBD1	NA	TRBV12-5	TRBJ1-5	TGTGCTAGTGGTTTGCACCCAAACCCGACAGGGGCCGTAGGGGGCAATCAGCCCCAGCATTTT	CASGLHPNPTGAVGGNQPQHF
NA	few	TRBV6-1	TRBJ2-7	TGTGCCAGCAGTGAAACGCCGGGCCCGAGCTCCTACGAGCAGTACTTC	CASSETPGPSSYEQYF
NA	few	TRBV7-7	TRBJ1-1	TGTGCTAGCAGCTTATGGCTCCCAGGGGAGAACACTGAAGCTTTCTTT	CASSLWLPGENTEAFF
NA	NA	TRBV7-9	TRBJ1-4	TGTGCCAGCAGCTTAGCAGGGCAGGGTGATGAAAAACTGTTTTTT	CASSLAGQGDEKLFF
TRBD2	few	TRBV6-2/TRBV6-3	TRBJ2-1	TGTGCCAGCAGTTACAGCGGGGGGGGCTGGAATGAGCAGTTCTTC	CASSYSGGGWNEQFF
TRBD2	few	TRBV28	TRBJ2-6	TGTGCCAGCAATTTGGGGAGGGGTGCTGGGGCCAACGTCCTGACTTTC	CASNLGRGAGANVLTF
TRBD1	NA	TRBV3-1	TRBJ1-1	TGTGCCACCTCGACAGGGGGTCTGAACACTGAAGCTTTCTTT	CATSTGGLNTEAFF
TRBD1	NA	TRBV20-1	TRBJ1-2	TGCAGTGCTAGAGGACAGGGGGGGGTCTATGGCTACACCTTC	CSARGQGGVYGYTF
TRBD2	few	TRBV5-4	TRBJ2-5	TGTGCCAGCAGCTACGCCCTGGGGACTAGCGGGGGACAAGAGACCCAGTACTTC	CASSYALGTSGGQETQYF
NA	NA	TRBV27	TRBJ1-4	TGTGCCAGCAGCCAGTCCGGAAGGGATGAAAAACTGTTTTTT	CASSQSGRDEKLFF
NA	NA	TRBV6-5	TRBJ2-2	TGTGCCATCCGACAGGACACCGGGGAGCTGTTTTTT	CAIRQDTGELFF
TRBD1	few	TRBV4-1	TRBJ2-7	TGCGCCAGCAGCGAAAAGGGACAGGGCTTCTACGAGCAGTACTTC	CASSEKGQGFYEQYF
NA	many	TRBV4-1	TRBJ1-1	TGCGCCAGCAGCAGCAGGACTGGGCAGCAGAACACTGAAGCTTTCTTT	CASSSRTGQQNTEAFF
TRBD2	NA	TRBV28	TRBJ2-3	TGTGCCAGCAGTTTATCCCTAGCGGGGACTAGCACAGATACGCAGTATTTT	CASSLSLAGTSTDTQYF
NA	few	TRBV4-1	TRBJ1-6	TGCGCCAGCAGCCAACGGGCCCTCCCCTCACCCCTCCACTTT	CASSQRALPSPLHF
TRBD2	few	TRBV7-3	TRBJ2-3	TGTGCCAGCAGCTTCGATTCCCGACTAGCGGGGGGGCTGGATACGCAGTATTTT	CASSFDSRLAGGLDTQYF
NA	few	TRBV5-6	TRBJ2-1	TGTGCCAGCAGCTTCGGGGTTCCCAATGAGCAGTTCTTC	CASSFGVPNEQFF
TRBD2	few	TRBV7-9	TRBJ2-7	TGTGCCAGCAGCACCCCCCTGGCTGGCGGGGGGGCCTACGAGCAGTACTTC	CASSTPLAGGGAYEQYF
NA	few	TRBV7-6	TRBJ1-1	TGTGCCAGCAGCTTATTCGGTCCCGTGAACACTGAAGCTTTCTTT	CASSLFGPVNTEAFF
NA	NA	TRBV30	TRBJ2-1	TGTGCCTGGAGTGCAGCGGGCAATGAGCAGTTCTTC	CAWSAAGNEQFF
TRBD1	many	TRBV7-3	TRBJ1-2	TGTGCCAGCAGCCCCCGGGAGCTGACAGGGGCCGTCTATGGCTACACCTTC	CASSPRELTGAVYGYTF
TRBD1	few	TRBV9	TRBJ2-2	TGTGCCAGCAGCGTGCTACTGGGACAGGGCACCGGGGAGCTGTTTTTT	CASSVLLGQGTGELFF
NA	NA	TRBV7-8	TRBJ1-3	TGTGCCAGCAGCTTGAGCCGACTGAACTCTGGAAACACCATATATTTT	CASSLSRLNSGNTIYF
NA	few	TRBV6-1	TRBJ2-7	TGTGCCAGCAGTGAAATAGGGCTCCCTTACGAGCAGTACTTC	CASSEIGLPYEQYF
NA	few	TRBV6-5	TRBJ2-7	TGTGCCAGCAGTTACTCTGGGGGAAGTTTCTACGAGCAGTACTTC	CASSYSGGSFYEQYF
NA	few	TRBV6-4	TRBJ2-1	TGTGCCAGCAGTGATCTGGGCGATGAGCAGTTCTTC	CASSDLGDEQFF
TRBD2	few	TRBV6-2/TRBV6-3	TRBJ2-5	TGTGCCAGCACCGAACTAGCGGGGTATCTTAAGTTTGGGACCCAGTACTTC	CASTELAGYLKFGTQYF
NA	few	TRBV4-3	TRBJ2-7	TGCGCCAGCAGCCAAGAACTAGGATCCTACGAGCAGTACTTC	CASSQELGSYEQYF
NA	few	TRBV7-2	TRBJ2-5	TGTGCCAGCAGCGGCTACCTAAGGGGCCAAGAGACCCAGTACTTC	CASSGYLRGQETQYF
NA	few	TRBV9	TRBJ1-1	TGTGCCAGCAGCGTAGCTAAAGGGCTCAGCACTGAAGCTTTCTTT	CASSVAKGLSTEAFF
TRBD2	NA	TRBV6-1	TRBJ2-7	TGTGCCAGCAGTGAAGCGGAGGGGAGGGGTGGATACGAGCAGTACTTC	CASSEAEGRGGYEQYF
NA	NA	TRBV18	TRBJ1-5	TGTGCCAGCTCACCCGACATCCAGGGATCACTGCAGCCCCAGCATTTT	CASSPDIQGSLQPQHF
NA	NA	TRBV5-8	TRBJ1-1	TGTGCCAGCAGCGACAGACTGAACACTGAAGCTTTCTTT	CASSDRLNTEAFF
NA	many	TRBV5-1	TRBJ1-1	TGCGCCAGCACGCAAGGGACTGAAGCTTTCTTT	CASTQGTEAFF
NA	few	TRBV19	TRBJ2-2	TGTGCCAGTAGCGGGGGAGGTGCCGGGGAGCTGTTTTTT	CASSGGGAGELFF